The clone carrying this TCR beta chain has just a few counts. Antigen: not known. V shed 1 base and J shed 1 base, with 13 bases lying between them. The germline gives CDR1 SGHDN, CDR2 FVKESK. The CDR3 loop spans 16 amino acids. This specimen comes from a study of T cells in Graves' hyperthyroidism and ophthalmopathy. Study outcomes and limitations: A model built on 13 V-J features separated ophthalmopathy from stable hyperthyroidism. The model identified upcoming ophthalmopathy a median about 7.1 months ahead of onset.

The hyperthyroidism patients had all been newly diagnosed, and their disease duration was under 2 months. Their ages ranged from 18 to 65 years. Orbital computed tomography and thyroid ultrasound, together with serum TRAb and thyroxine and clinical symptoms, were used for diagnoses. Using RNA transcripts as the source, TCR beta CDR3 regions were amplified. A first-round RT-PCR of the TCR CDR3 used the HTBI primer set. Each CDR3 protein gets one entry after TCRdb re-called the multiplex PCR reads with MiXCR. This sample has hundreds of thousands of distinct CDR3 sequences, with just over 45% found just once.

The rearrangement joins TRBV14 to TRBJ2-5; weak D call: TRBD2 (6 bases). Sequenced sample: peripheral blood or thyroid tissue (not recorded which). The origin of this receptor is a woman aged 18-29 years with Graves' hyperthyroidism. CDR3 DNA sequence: TGTGCCAGCAGCCAAGGACTAGGATACCTCCAAGAGACCCAGTACTTC. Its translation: CASSQGLGYLQETQYF.